This T cell receptor beta chain was identified in a study of blood T cells in healthy people across ages. Study-wide results and caveats: The donors' CMV status was not determined, possibly confounding changes in expanded clonotypes. Percentage of naive T cells showed a strong correlation with TCR beta diversity.

Primed by a sample-barcoded 5' primer and a J-beta primer mix, a second PCR proceeded for about 7 to 11 cycles. The template-switch adaptor was a 5' adaptor with 12 random nucleotides. It tagged each cDNA molecule. TCRdb used MiXCR to reprocess the 5' RACE reads, holding one entry per CDR3 protein. The repertoire holds 850,000 or so distinct CDR3 sequences, with about 30% as singletons. As for this clonotype: Its target is not known. It may be a read error: a sequence one base away is much more abundant.

Germline values: CDR1 SGHTA, CDR2 FQGNSA. CDR3 length: 15 residues. V lost 2 bases and J lost 2, with 12 bases in between. In terms of origin and age, donors were healthy Caucasian individuals from Russia aged about 6 to 90. The receptor was isolated from a woman of 80 years or more in good health. Sequences were obtained from blood. The chain combines TRBV7-2 with TRBJ1-2; D remains ambiguous. CDR3 sequence (DNA): TGTACCAGCAGCTTAAGCACAGCTGGAAACTATGGCTACACCTTC. Its translation is CTSSLSTAGNYGYTF.